The rows below give T cell receptor beta chains drawn from one sample of a study of T-cell reconstitution after alpha-beta-depleted transplantation in children. One entry per CDR3 protein, called by TCRdb with MiXCR from the PCR reads. The sample holds 580,000 or so distinct CDR3 sequences, under 25% seen once. The sequenced sample was PBMCs, mostly from graft donor cells, obtained 360 days after TCRalphabeta/CD19-depleted stem cell transplant. The receptors here all came from a boy in the first two years of life who had a stem cell transplant for acute myeloid leukemia, so the T cells may come from the graft donor. Each CDR3 is given without its conserved first and last residue. For some rows the clone size is stated as once, few or many, or as a class when expanded; others skip it.

cdr3_aa	clone_size	v_call	j_call
ATSVGGNTEAF	-	TRBV24-1	TRBJ1-1
ASSYSRSLQETQY	-	TRBV6-5	TRBJ2-5
ATSRGAGDQNEQF	-	TRBV15	TRBJ2-1
ASSPHLAGGTDTQY	-	TRBV25-1	TRBJ2-3
ASRPGSGQPQH	-	TRBV7-8	TRBJ1-5
ASSLGLQNYGYT	-	TRBV7-2	TRBJ1-2
ASSYGDIYNEQF	many	TRBV6-2/TRBV6-3	TRBJ2-1
ASSAGQGPGELF	-	TRBV7-3	TRBJ2-2
ASSPGTSGGYEQY	many	TRBV4-3	TRBJ2-7
ASSLGRGATDTQY	-	TRBV13	TRBJ2-3
ASRNGALAKNIQY	few	TRBV27	TRBJ2-4
ASSFRPLNEKLF	many	TRBV7-9	TRBJ1-4
ASSESLGLNTEAF	many	TRBV25-1	TRBJ1-1
ASSRPTGGETQY	-	TRBV18	TRBJ2-5
ASSLRTDSGANVLT	-	TRBV5-1	TRBJ2-6
SARDSGSPSYNEQF	few	TRBV20-1	TRBJ2-1
ASSLAGWAPSYTEAF	-	TRBV7-9	TRBJ1-1
SAKMGGGNYP	-	TRBV20-1	TRBJ2-1
ASSQVPPPNAGVDEKLF	many	TRBV4-1	TRBJ1-4
SVETGVIYGYT	few	TRBV29-1	TRBJ1-2
ASSSLLSYQETQY	few	TRBV6-2/TRBV6-3	TRBJ2-5
ASSYLAGISPDTQY	-	TRBV12-3/TRBV12-4	TRBJ2-3
ASSFGRTGRTDTQY	-	TRBV5-1	TRBJ2-3
SASKFEVDTQY	few	TRBV20-1	TRBJ2-3
ASSYGEFTGELF	-	TRBV6-5	TRBJ2-2
ASSSGTGAQVSTDTQY	-	TRBV11-2	TRBJ2-3
SPSGGVVDTQY	many	TRBV20-1	TRBJ2-3
ASSLYRGLGQPQH	-	TRBV12-3/TRBV12-4	TRBJ1-5
ASSVTPGVGTQY	few	TRBV7-3	TRBJ2-3
SAIRESYNEQF	-	TRBV20-1	TRBJ2-1
ASKSGWHEQY	-	TRBV6-2/TRBV6-3	TRBJ2-7
ASSELGGRGYT	many	TRBV25-1	TRBJ1-2
SVEDPGTANTGELF	many	TRBV29-1	TRBJ2-2
ASSLTRTEAF	few	TRBV12-3/TRBV12-4	TRBJ1-1
SAKFDRSAGYSNQPQH	few	TRBV20-1	TRBJ1-5
SARSDRGLTYEQY	few	TRBV20-1	TRBJ2-7
ASSQGISGYEQY	few	TRBV4-3	TRBJ2-7
ASSQEPGLAGGPVNEQF	-	TRBV4-3	TRBJ2-1
SEARDADTQY	few	TRBV20-1	TRBJ2-3
SGADQTYEQY	many	TRBV29-1	TRBJ2-7
SVTVGTGELF	few	TRBV29-1	TRBJ2-2
ASKGRDYGYT	many	TRBV7-2	TRBJ1-2
SARGDRVNYGYT	-	TRBV20-1	TRBJ1-2
SARGQPNYGYT	many	TRBV20-1	TRBJ1-2
SARDHNQPQH	few	TRBV20-1	TRBJ1-5
SARDIGAYTQY	-	TRBV20-1	TRBJ2-3